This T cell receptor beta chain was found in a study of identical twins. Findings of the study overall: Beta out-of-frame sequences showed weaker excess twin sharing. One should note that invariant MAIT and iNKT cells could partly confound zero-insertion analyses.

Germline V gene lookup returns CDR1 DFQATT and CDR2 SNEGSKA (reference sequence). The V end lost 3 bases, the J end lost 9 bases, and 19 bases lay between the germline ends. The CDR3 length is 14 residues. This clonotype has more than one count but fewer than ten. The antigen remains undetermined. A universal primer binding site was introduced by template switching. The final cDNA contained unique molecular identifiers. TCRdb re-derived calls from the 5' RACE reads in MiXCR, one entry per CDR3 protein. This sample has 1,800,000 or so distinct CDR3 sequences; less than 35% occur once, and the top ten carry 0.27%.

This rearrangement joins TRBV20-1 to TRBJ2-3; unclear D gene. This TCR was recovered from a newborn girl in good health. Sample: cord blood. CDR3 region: CSASPRFWFGTQYF. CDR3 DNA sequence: TGCAGTGCTAGTCCCCGTTTTTGGTTTGGCACGCAGTATTTT.